A single sample gave rise to the 31 T cell receptor beta chains below, sequenced in a study of low-dose radiotherapy and immunotherapy resistance in tumors. Time point of the sample: after trial treatment. Treatment defined: LDRT plus nivolumab, ipilimumab, low-dose cyclophosphamide and aspirin (RACIN trial). Priming of first-strand cDNA relied on TRAV- and TRBV-specific primers (covering alpha and beta chains). TCR amplification involved 15 to 25 PCR cycles with a constant-region primer and V-primer adapter. TCRdb redid the calling of the reads with MiXCR, one entry per CDR3 protein. Of tens of thousands of distinct CDR3 sequences in the sample, 20% to 25% were seen once. The sample consisted of PBMCs, taken after low-dose radiotherapy plus immunotherapy. These TCRs come from a female donor with ovarian cancer.

This rearrangement joins TRBV5-1 to TRBJ1-6, with 7 bases aligning to TRBD1. This CDR3 has 14 amino acids. V lost 2 bases, J lost 9 bases, and 5 bases stayed unmatched. CDR1 and CDR2 (germline): SGHRS, YFSETQ. CDR3 nucleotides: TGCGCCAGCAGCTTAGACAGGGAGGGTTCACCCCTCCACTTT. This encodes CASSLDREGSPLHF. Drawing the rest from reference TRBV5-1 and TRBJ1-6, the complete variable domain is KAGVTQTPRYLIKTRGQQVTLSCSPISGHRSVSWYQQTPGQGLQFLFEYFSETQRNKGNFPGRFSGRQFSNSRSEMNVSTLELGDSALYLCASSLDREGSPLHFGNGTRLTVT.

This clonotype was recorded at least ten times. The chain links TRBV7-9 to TRBJ2-6; TRBD2 might be the D (7 bases). This CDR3 has 15 amino acids. CDR1 SEHNR and CDR2 FQNEAQ come from the germline V gene (reference sequence). V was clipped by 3 bases and J by 2 bases, with 8 bases between them. The CDR3 loop is CASSLGGPGANVLTF. The CDR3 DNA sequence: TGTGCCAGCAGCTTGGGGGGGCCTGGGGCCAACGTCCTGACTTTC.

This clonotype was counted a single time. V is TRBV4-3 and J is TRBJ2-1; D is unclear. The CDR3 runs to 14 residues. V lost 0 bases to trimming and J lost 11 bases, with 14 bases between them. Germline values: CDR1 LGHNA, CDR2 YSLEER. DNA of the CDR3: TGCGCCAGCAGCCAAGATCGGCAAGTTCTAAAGCAGTTCTTC. This gives the protein CASSQDRQVLKQFF.

The table lists this clonotype with many counts. This chain joins TRBV6-6 and TRBJ1-1, with 12 bases fitting TRBD1. This CDR3 is 14 amino acids long. Germline V lookup: CDR1 MNHNY, CDR2 SVGAGI (reference sequence). The V gene end was trimmed by 5 bases and the J gene end by 10 bases; junction bases not matched to a gene: 8. CDR3 amino acids: CASSVIRDRGPAFF. CDR3 bases: TGTGCCAGCAGTGTAATCCGGGACAGGGGGCCAGCTTTCTTT.

This clonotype was seen at least ten times. This chain uses TRBV27 with TRBJ1-1, with D maybe TRBD1 (5 bases). The germline gives CDR1 MNHEY, CDR2 SMNVEV (reference sequence). The V and J ends lost 6 bases and 8 bases respectively, with 22 bases between them. The length of the CDR3 is 15 residues. CDR3 region: CASSYAPGRYTEAFF. In nucleotides, the CDR3 is TGTGCCAGCAGCTACGCTCCGGGACGGTATACCGAAGCTTTCTTT.

This clonotype was recorded at least ten times. The chain carries TRBV7-6 and TRBJ2-7, with D perhaps matching TRBD2 (6 bases). V gave up 6 bases and J gave up 2 bases, with 8 bases separating them. Per germline, CDR1 SGHVS and CDR2 FNYEAQ. This CDR3 comprises 12 residues. The CDR3 DNA reads TGTGCCAGCAGTACGGGGGCCTACGAGCAGTACTTC. Translating gives CASSTGAYEQYF.

In its sample, this clonotype was seen many times. The chain couples TRBV19 to TRBJ2-7; 13 bases align to TRBD2. The junction had 19 bases not matched to a gene; V was cut back by 8 bases and J by 6 bases. The CDR3 loop spans 18 amino acids. Per the germline V gene, CDR1 is LNHDA and CDR2 is SQIVND (reference sequence). This CDR3 is CASHPTPRAGLAGVEQYF. The CDR3 DNA reads as TGTGCCAGTCATCCGACCCCCAGGGCCGGACTAGCGGGAGTCGAGCAGTACTTC.

This clonotype was recorded many times. The chain couples TRBV6-2 or TRBV6-3 to TRBJ2-2; TRBD1 agrees at 9 bases. The V segment lost 0 bases and the J segment 5 bases; nucleotides outside the gene matches: 13. The CDR3 contains 19 residues. Germline CDR1 and CDR2: MNHEY and SVGEGT. The CDR3 loop is CASSYSSPTGTGNTGELFF. The CDR3 nucleotides read TGTGCCAGCAGTTACTCGAGCCCCACCGGGACAGGGAATACCGGGGAGCTGTTTTTT.

This clonotype came up many times. The chain uses TRBV15 and TRBJ1-1; D not resolved. Looked up from germline, CDR1 is LNHNV and CDR2 is YYDKDF (reference sequence). This CDR3 is built from 15 residues. V was clipped by 0 bases and J by 6 bases, with 14 bases between them. The CDR3: CATSRDTRQAAEAFF. In DNA, the CDR3 is TGTGCCACCAGCAGAGATACGCGGCAGGCGGCTGAAGCTTTCTTT.

The genes are TRBV3-1 and TRBJ2-3; D might be TRBD1 or TRBD2, each matching 5 bases. Germline values: CDR1 LGHDT, CDR2 YNNKEL (reference sequence). V lost 4 bases, J lost 0 bases, and 17 bases lay in between. The CDR3 runs 17 residues. The DNA of the CDR3 is TGTGCCAGCAGCCTATTCCCGGGACCACACAGCACAGATACGCAGTATTTT. This sequence encodes CASSLFPGPHSTDTQYF.

This clonotype was counted many times. The chain joins TRBV24-1 to TRBJ1-1; 7 positions agree with TRBD1. The V and J ends lost 4 bases and 3 bases, in that order; junction bases with no gene match: 1. CDR3 length: 13 residues. Looked up from germline, CDR1 is KGHDR and CDR2 is SFDVKD. CDR3 DNA: TGTGCCACCAGTGACGACAGGGACACTGAAGCTTTCTTT. As protein: CATSDDRDTEAFF.

This clonotype has at least ten counts. The V gene is TRBV2, the J gene TRBJ2-1; 11 nucleotides agree with TRBD2. Trimming cost V 5 bases and J 2 bases; bases outside gene matches: 8. The length of the CDR3 is 17 residues. Germline values: CDR1 SNHLY, CDR2 FYNNEI. The CDR3 reads CASSIPSGGRTYNEQFF. The DNA for the CDR3 is TGTGCCAGCAGTATCCCTAGCGGGGGGCGTACCTACAATGAGCAGTTCTTC.

Note on this clonotype: Only one base separates this from a far larger clonotype, so it likely reflects a read error. The missing conserved phenylalanine or tryptophan at the end of this CDR3 makes a read error likely. The rearrangement links TRBV6-5 to TRBJ1-2; D not resolved. Germline V gene lookup returns CDR1 MNHEY and CDR2 SVGAGI. V lost 6 bases, J lost 6 bases, and 14 bases lay in between. The CDR3 consists of 13 residues. As DNA, the CDR3 is TGTGCCAGCAGGGCGCCTCCCACTCATGGCTACACCTTG. The encoded protein is CASRAPPTHGYTL.

This clonotype occurred a few times. The V gene is TRBV6-2 or TRBV6-3, the J gene TRBJ2-5, with a possible D match to TRBD1 (5 bases). The germline V gene encodes CDR1 MNHEY and CDR2 SVGEGT. The length of the CDR3 is 15 residues. Trimming took 6 bases from V and 4 from J, leaving 18 bases between them. DNA for the CDR3: TGTGCCAGCAGACAGCTACCACAGGTACTAGAGACCCAGTACTTC. It specifies CASRQLPQVLETQYF.

The rearrangement links TRBV5-1 to TRBJ1-1; D uncertain. CDR3 size: 13 residues. The V and J ends lost 4 bases and 0 bases respectively, with 7 bases between them. Germline CDR1 reads SGHRS; CDR2 reads YFSETQ. The chain's CDR3 is CASSAGMNTEAFF. The CDR3 DNA follows: TGCGCCAGCAGCGCGGGGATGAACACTGAAGCTTTCTTT.

A few counts support this clonotype. V is TRBV5-1 and J is TRBJ2-5; 13 bases map to TRBD2. V lost 4 bases, J lost 5 bases, and 17 bases stayed unmatched. This CDR3 is 19 amino acids long. Germline V gene sequence: CDR1 SGHRS, CDR2 YFSETQ. The CDR3, as DNA: TGCGCCAGCAGCCCCGGACTAGCGGGGGCCGCAAGAGGGAAGGAGACCCAGTACTTC. Encoded protein: CASSPGLAGAARGKETQYF.

This clonotype occurred many times. The CDR3 spells CASSPLAGGPSWETQYF. The CDR3 DNA follows: TGTGCCAGCAGCCCGCTAGCGGGAGGGCCTTCCTGGGAGACCCAGTACTTC. V is TRBV7-2 and J is TRBJ2-5, with 12 bases that match TRBD2. Germline CDR1 reads SGHTA; CDR2 reads FQGNSA. J gave up 5 bases and V 5 bases, and 12 bases lay outside the gene matches. This CDR3 has 17 residues.

This clonotype was seen a handful of times. With a much larger clone just one base away, this may be a read error. The rearrangement links TRBV6-1 to TRBJ2-4; D is perhaps TRBD1 (6 bases). This CDR3 region has 11 residues. Germline V CDR1 and CDR2: MNHNS, SASEGT. The CDR3 spells CASRQGYIRYF. The CDR3 coding sequence is TGTGCCAGCAGACAGGGTTACATTCGGTACTTC.

On this clonotype: A far bigger clonotype differs at one base, so this is likely a read error. The rearrangement uses TRBV24-1 and TRBJ2-1; D tentatively reads TRBD1 or TRBD2 (8 bases each). V lost 11 bases, J lost 7 bases, and 23 bases lay in between. This CDR3 comprises 15 residues. In germline, CDR1 is KGHDR, CDR2 SFDVKD. CDR3 DNA sequence: TGTGCCAACAGCCCCGGGGGGGACAGGAGGAATGAGCAGTTCTTC. Its protein is CANSPGGDRRNEQFF.

This clonotype was picked up many times. CDR3 residues: CASSPDGWDGYTF. CDR3 nucleotides: TGTGCCAGCAGCCCAGATGGGTGGGATGGCTACACCTTC. The chain carries TRBV13 and TRBJ1-2; D unclear. Trimming pared 5 bases from V and 6 bases from J, leaving 13 bases between. The length of the CDR3 is 13 residues. CDR1 is PRHDT, CDR2 FYEKMQ, per germline (reference sequence).

The genes are TRBV21-1 and TRBJ2-1; the table's D call, TRBD1, was not checked against the DNA. TRBV21-1 is deemed a pseudogene. The CDR3 covers 17 residues. CDR3 sequence: CASSKGGRDRGYNEQFF. In DNA form, the CDR3 reads TGTGCCAGCAGCAAGGGGGGCCGGGACAGGGGTTACAATGAGCAGTTCTTC.

This clonotype was seen at least ten times. CDR3 nucleotides: TGTGCCAGCAGCCAAGATTGGGTGAACACTGAAGCTTTCTTT. Its protein product is CASSQDWVNTEAFF. The V and J genes are TRBV3-1 and TRBJ1-1; the D is unclear. The CDR3 is 14 residues long. The germline CDR1 and CDR2 sequences are LGHDT and YNNKEL (reference sequence). The V gene lost 0 bases and the J gene lost 0 bases, with 5 bases spanning the gap.

This clonotype was picked up many times. This chain uses TRBV6-2 or TRBV6-3 with TRBJ1-6; 7 bases align to TRBD1. The CDR3 loop spans 15 amino acids. V lost 9 bases to trimming and J lost 9 bases; unmatched junction nucleotides: 14. Germline CDR1 reads MNHEY; CDR2 reads SVGEGT. DNA for the CDR3: TGTGCCAGTACCCATCGGCGACAGGGTACTTCACCCCTCCACTTT. Its protein product is CASTHRRQGTSPLHF.

This clonotype was observed at least ten times. The V and J genes are TRBV28 and TRBJ2-2; no definite D call. Germline-derived CDR1 and CDR2 are MDHEN and SYDVKM. The V end lost 6 bases, the J end lost 2 bases, and 4 bases lay between the germline ends. This CDR3 region has 12 residues. The DNA of the CDR3 is TGTGCCAGCAGCCTCAACACCGGGGAGCTGTTTTTT. This encodes CASSLNTGELFF.

This clonotype has a handful of counts. This sequence joins TRBV23-1 and TRBJ2-7; D is ambiguous. TRBV23-1 carries the ORF label, with uncertain function. CDR3 length: 16 amino acids. Deletions cut 3 bases from V and 4 bases from J, with 19 bases between. The CDR3 sequence: CASSHSPQSRVYEQYF. CDR3 sequence (DNA): TGCGCCAGCAGTCATTCTCCACAGAGTCGGGTGTACGAGCAGTACTTC.

This clonotype was counted at least ten times. The gene calls are TRBV3-1 and TRBJ2-1; 14 bases are a match to TRBD2. Trimming removed 0 bases from V and 7 bases from J; junction bases left unmatched: 5. CDR1 and CDR2 from the germline V gene are LGHDT and YNNKEL (reference sequence). This CDR3 region has 17 residues. The CDR3 loop reads CASSQDWGLAGDNEQFF. The CDR3 DNA follows: TGTGCCAGCAGCCAAGATTGGGGACTAGCGGGAGATAATGAGCAGTTCTTC.

This chain uses TRBV28 with TRBJ2-7; TRBD1 agrees at 10 bases. J lost 6 bases, V lost 4 bases, and 12 bases had no gene match. Germline CDR1 reads MDHEN; CDR2 reads SYDVKM. This CDR3 comprises 16 residues. Written as DNA, the CDR3 is TGTGCCAGCAGTTCCCCGGCCGGGACAGGGGCGTCCGAGCAGTACTTC. It is translated as CASSSPAGTGASEQYF.

The V and J genes are TRBV7-2 and TRBJ2-1; D is possibly TRBD1 or TRBD2 (5 bases each). In germline, CDR1 is SGHTA, CDR2 FQGNSA. The CDR3 length is 16 residues. Trimming stripped 2 bases from V and 0 bases from J, with 11 bases between. The CDR3 loop reads CASSLSSGSSYNEQFF. The CDR3 coding sequence is TGTGCCAGCAGCTTAAGTTCAGGGAGCTCCTACAATGAGCAGTTCTTC.

Of note for this clonotype: This is likely an artifact of a read error, given a far larger clone one base away. The genes are TRBV6-6 and TRBJ2-1; 8 bases agree with TRBD1. The CDR3 has 14 residues. V lost 8 bases to trimming and J lost 8 bases; unmatched junction nucleotides: 11. CDR1 is MNHNY and CDR2 is SVGAGI in the germline V gene (reference sequence). The CDR3 coding sequence is TGTGCCAGCCACAACCGGGACAGGTCCGATGAGCAGTTCTTC. Translation: CASHNRDRSDEQFF.

As concerns this clonotype: A single base is all that separates this from a far larger clone, so a read error is likely. V gene TRBV6-2 or TRBV6-3 combines with J gene TRBJ2-7, with TRBD2 identical over 10 bases. V shed 6 bases and J 7 bases; nucleotides not matched to a gene: 12. Germline loops: CDR1 MNHEY, CDR2 SVGEGT. The length of the CDR3 is 15 residues. The chain's CDR3 is CASSLLAGVGNEQYF. The CDR3 nucleotides read TGTGCCAGCAGCCTCCTAGCGGGAGTGGGCAATGAGCAGTACTTC.

This clonotype appeared many times. This sequence joins TRBV7-2 and TRBJ2-1, with TRBD2 matching 12 bases. V lost 0 bases and J lost 7; bases outside the gene matches: 7. The CDR3 consists of 17 residues. CDR1 SGHTA and CDR2 FQGNSA come from the germline V gene. The CDR3 DNA reads as TGTGCCAGCAGCTTAGCGGAGGGACTAGCGGGTAAAAATGAGCAGTTCTTC. Its protein is CASSLAEGLAGKNEQFF. Full variable domain (rest looked up from reference TRBV7-2 and TRBJ2-1): GAGVSQSPSNKVTEKGKDVELRCDPISGHTALYWYRQSLGQGLEFLIYFQGNSAPDKSGLPSDRFSAERTGGSVSTLTIQRTQQEDSAVYLCASSLAEGLAGKNEQFFGPGTRLTVL.